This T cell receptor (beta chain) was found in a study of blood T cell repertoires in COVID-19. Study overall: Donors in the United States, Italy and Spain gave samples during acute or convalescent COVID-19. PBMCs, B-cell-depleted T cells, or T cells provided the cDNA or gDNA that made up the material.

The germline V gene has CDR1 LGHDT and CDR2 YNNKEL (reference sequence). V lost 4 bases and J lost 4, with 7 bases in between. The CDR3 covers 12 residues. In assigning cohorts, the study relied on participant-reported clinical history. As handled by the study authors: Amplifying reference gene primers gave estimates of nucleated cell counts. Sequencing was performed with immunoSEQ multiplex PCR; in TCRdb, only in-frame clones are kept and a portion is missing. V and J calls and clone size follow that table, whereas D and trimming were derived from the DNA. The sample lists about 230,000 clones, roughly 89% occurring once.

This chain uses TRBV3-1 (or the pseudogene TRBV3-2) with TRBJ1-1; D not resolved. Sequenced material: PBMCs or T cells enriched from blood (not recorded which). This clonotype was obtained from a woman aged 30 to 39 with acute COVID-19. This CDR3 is CASSLPGTEAFF. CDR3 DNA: TGTGCCAGCAGCCTACCGGGCACTGAAGCTTTCTTT.